The clone carrying this T cell receptor (beta chain) was observed a few times. The CDR3 sequence is 15 residues long. Per the germline V gene, CDR1 is SQVTM and CDR2 is ANQGSEA. With 0 bases removed from V and 6 bases from J, the gap between germline ends came to 18 bases. Per individual sample, total RNA of at least 5.5 micrograms was extracted. A sample-barcoded 5' primer and a J-beta primer mix were used in a second PCR of roughly 7 to 12 cycles. TCRdb independently ran MiXCR on the 5' RACE reads; one entry per CDR3 protein. The sample has roughly 800,000 distinct CDR3 sequences, roughly 60% seen once; the top ten hold roughly 22%. The data belong to a study of blood T cells in healthy people across ages.

Material: blood. This TCR was recovered from a man aged 25-45 years in good health. This chain uses TRBV29-1 with TRBJ2-7, with D perhaps matching TRBD1 (5 bases). CDR3 amino acids: CSVEEGRTGWSEQYF. Written as DNA, the CDR3 is TGCAGCGTTGAAGAGGGGCGGACGGGCTGGAGCGAGCAGTACTTC.